This TCR beta chain was recovered during a study of T cell responses to AZD1222 COVID-19 vaccine. Points from the study as a whole: Reportedly, nearly half of unique spike TCRs recognized epitopes outside B.1.351/B.1.1.7 mutations.

Clones were read by immunoSEQ multiplex PCR, and TCRdb kept only the in-frame ones, dropping some. Counted here are 110,000 to 150,000 clones, around 90% occurring once; the ten biggest clones make up approximately 6%. A word on this clone: Antigen: not known.

The specimen comprised peripheral blood, sampled on day 0 of AZD1222 vaccination. This TCR was sampled from an adult in good health.

In DNA form, the CDR3 reads TGTGCCAGCAGTTCGGCGGGGGGTGAATATCAGCCCCAGCATTTT. It specifies CASSSAGGEYQPQHF. V is TRBV6-2 or TRBV6-3 and J is TRBJ1-5; D is possibly TRBD1 (5 bases). The CDR3 sequence is 15 residues long. The germline V and J ends were trimmed by 4 bases and 5 bases, with 15 bases remaining between them. Per the germline V gene, CDR1 is MNHEY and CDR2 is SVGEGT.